Following are 21 T cell receptor beta chains from one sample sequenced in a study of T cell repertoires in cytomegalovirus infection. A single record per CDR3 protein comes from TCRdb applying MiXCR to the reads. The table has hundreds of thousands of distinct CDR3 sequences, 15% to 20% seen once. Sequenced: PBMCs. These receptors originate from a human donor in good health (CMV status not recorded). Some clones in this sample may be carry-over from other donors' samples.

This clonotype was seen many times. The chain joins TRBV27 to TRBJ1-6; weak D call: TRBD1 (6 bases). From germline, CDR1 is MNHEY and CDR2 SMNVEV (reference sequence). This CDR3 is built from 17 residues. Trimming left V 5 bases short and J 3 bases short, with 17 bases between. The CDR3 coding sequence is TGTGCCAGCAGTCTCCAGACAGGCGGAGGCTATAATTCACCCCTCCACTTT. Translated: CASSLQTGGGYNSPLHF.

The rearrangement links TRBV20-1 to TRBJ1-3; 11 nucleotides agree with TRBD1. The junction had 8 bases not matched to a gene; V was cut back by 4 bases and J by 9 bases. Per germline, CDR1 DFQATT and CDR2 SNEGSKA (reference sequence). This CDR3 has 14 residues. The CDR3 nucleotides read TGCAGTGCTAATTCCGGGACAGGGGGTTCCACCATATATTTT. Translated, it gives CSANSGTGGSTIYF.

There are a few counts of this clonotype. The V call is TRBV7-9, the J call TRBJ2-7; D unclear. This CDR3 comprises 15 residues. V shed 1 base and J shed 6 bases, with 16 bases lying between them. In germline, CDR1 is SEHNR, CDR2 FQNEAQ (reference sequence). The CDR3 DNA is TGTGCCAGCAGCTTAGTAGGACCGAGTTCCCTCGAGCAGTACTTC. Encoded protein: CASSLVGPSSLEQYF.

This clonotype was observed at least ten times. The chain is built from TRBV12-3 or TRBV12-4 and TRBJ2-3, with 12 bases lining up with TRBD1. V gave up 3 bases and J gave up 4 bases; unmatched junction bases: 2. The length of the CDR3 is 15 residues. CDR3 bases: TGTGCCAGCAGTTTGGGGACAGGGGGCCCAGATACGCAGTATTTT. Residues: CASSLGTGGPDTQYF.

This clonotype was recorded a few times. The chain employs TRBV7-3 and TRBJ2-7; the D gene could be TRBD1 or TRBD2 (6 bases each). CDR1 and CDR2 from the germline V gene are SGHTA and FQGTGA. Between the trimmed V and J ends, which lost 8 bases and 1 base, there was a span of 12 bases. There are 13 residues in the CDR3. Here the CDR3 DNA reads TGTGCCAGCGGGGGGACATCTTCCTACGAGCAGTACTTC. This encodes CASGGTSSYEQYF.

The chain links TRBV7-2 to TRBJ2-7; D is unclear. Germline CDR1 is SGHTA and CDR2 is FQGNSA. Trimming pared 1 base from V and 2 bases from J, leaving 6 bases between. The CDR3 has 13 residues. CDR3: CASSLDTTYEQYF. In DNA, the CDR3 is TGTGCCAGCAGCTTAGACACGACCTACGAGCAGTACTTC.

This clonotype was seen more than once but under ten times. The chain joins TRBV7-2 to TRBJ2-5; the match to TRBD2 covers 9 bases. This CDR3 contains 16 residues. The V and J ends lost 4 bases and 4 bases, in that order; junction bases with no gene match: 10. The V gene's germline CDR1 is SGHTA and CDR2 FQGNSA. For the CDR3, the DNA is TGTGCCAGCAGCTCCCTCGGAGCGGGAGGAGGAGAGACCCAGTACTTC. It codes for CASSSLGAGGGETQYF.

The sample holds a few counts of this clonotype. V is TRBV2 and J is TRBJ1-6, with TRBD1 matching 7 bases. The CDR3 sequence is 14 residues long. The germline V gene encodes CDR1 SNHLY and CDR2 FYNNEI. Losses at the gene ends were 8 bases for V and 5 bases for J; bases not matched to a gene: 6. The CDR3 sequence: CASSYTGDNSPLHF. CDR3 in DNA: TGTGCCAGCTCCTACACAGGGGATAATTCACCCCTCCACTTT. Full variable domain (remainder filled in from reference TRBV2 and TRBJ1-6): EPEVTQTPSHQVTQMGQEVILRCVPISNHLYFYWYRQILGQKVEFLVSFYNNEISEKSEIFDDQFSVERPDGSNFTLKIRSTKLEDSAMYFCASSYTGDNSPLHFGNGTRLTVT.

This clonotype was found a few times. The chain carries TRBV5-1 and TRBJ1-1; weak D call: TRBD1 (5 bases). Trimming cost V 0 bases and J 5 bases, with 11 bases left between them. Germline CDR1 reads SGHRS; CDR2 reads YFSETQ. The CDR3 consists of 14 residues. As DNA, the CDR3 is TGCGCCAGCAGCTTGGAGGGGAGCGAGACTGAAGCTTTCTTT. It yields the protein CASSLEGSETEAFF.

CDR3 in DNA: TGCGCCAGCAGGAGAGGGGGCGAGGGGGATGGCTACACCTTC. Protein: CASRRGGEGDGYTF. The genes are TRBV10-2 and TRBJ1-2; 7 bases match TRBD1. Germline V gene lookup returns CDR1 WSHSY and CDR2 SAAADI. After removal of 6 bases from V and 6 bases from J, the junction contained 10 bases not matched to a gene. This CDR3 is 14 amino acids long.

The V call is TRBV6-6, the J call TRBJ2-7, with 11 bases aligning to TRBD1. The CDR3 runs 15 residues. CDR1 and CDR2 from the germline V gene are MNHNY and SVGAGI (reference sequence). J was trimmed by 5 bases and V by 6 bases; bases with no gene match: 9. CDR3 loop: CASRPIRDRGDEQYF. CDR3 DNA sequence: TGTGCCAGCAGACCAATCCGGGACAGGGGGGACGAGCAGTACTTC.

This clonotype has a count of ten or more. This rearrangement joins TRBV19 to TRBJ2-7, with 8 positions matching TRBD2. Germline-derived CDR1 and CDR2 are LNHDA and SQIVND (reference sequence). The CDR3 has 14 amino acids. V lost 4 bases to trimming and J lost 2 bases; unmatched junction nucleotides: 4. In DNA, the CDR3 is TGTGCCAGTAGTAACCGGGGGGGTCCCTACGAGCAGTACTTC. Encoded protein: CASSNRGGPYEQYF.

This clonotype has more than one count but fewer than ten. The chain carries TRBV20-1 and TRBJ1-2; D unclear. CDR1 and CDR2 (germline): DFQATT, SNEGSKA (reference sequence). The CDR3 loop spans 12 amino acids. Trimming pared 1 base from V and 1 base from J, leaving 4 bases between. The CDR3 DNA reads TGCAGTGCTAGAGGTGTTAACTATGGCTACACCTTC. Translation gives CSARGVNYGYTF.

This chain uses TRBV11-2 with TRBJ2-1; 10 bases are shared with TRBD2. V was pared by 5 bases and J by 4 bases, with 5 bases of the junction left unmatched. This CDR3 is built from 15 residues. In germline, CDR1 is SGHAT, CDR2 FQNNGV. In DNA, the CDR3 is TGTGCCAGCAGCACCGATAGCGGGAGGTACAATGAGCAGTTCTTC. It specifies CASSTDSGRYNEQFF. The full variable domain, rest sourced from reference TRBV11-2 and TRBJ2-1, is EAGVAQSPRYKIIEKRQSVAFWCNPISGHATLYWYQQILGQGPKLLIQFQNNGVVDDSQLPKDRFSAERLKGVDSTLKIQPAKLEDSAVYLCASSTDSGRYNEQFFGPGTRLTVL.

This clonotype has at least ten counts. V and J are TRBV7-9 and TRBJ1-5; D gene uncertain. Germline V gene lookup returns CDR1 SEHNR and CDR2 FQNEAQ (reference sequence). The CDR3 loop spans 16 amino acids. V was cut by 0 bases and J by 2 bases, with 11 bases left in between. In nucleotides, the CDR3 is TGTGCCAGCAGCTTAGCCTCGGCATGGGGCAATCAGCCCCAGCATTTT. Protein sequence: CASSLASAWGNQPQHF. The full variable domain, its missing parts supplied by reference TRBV7-9 and TRBJ1-5, is DTGVSQNPRHKITKRGQNVTFRCDPISEHNRLYWYRQTLGQGPEFLTYFQNEAQLEKSRLLSDRFSAERPKGSFSTLEIQRTEQGDSAMYLCASSLASAWGNQPQHFGDGTRLSIL.

This clonotype appeared many times. The chain employs TRBV7-2 and TRBJ1-1; D may be TRBD1 (6 bases). Deletions cut 8 bases from V and 7 bases from J, with 20 bases between. CDR1 and CDR2 (germline): SGHTA, FQGNSA. The CDR3 contains 14 residues. Here the CDR3 reads CASALNLGGLEAFF. The CDR3 DNA sequence: TGTGCCAGCGCCCTGAATTTGGGGGGCCTTGAAGCTTTCTTT.

This clonotype was seen repeatedly, ten times or more. V is TRBV7-2 and J is TRBJ1-1, with D possibly matching TRBD1 (6 bases). The germline V and J ends were trimmed by 3 bases and 7 bases, with 15 bases remaining between them. The CDR3 is made up of 14 amino acids. Looked up from germline, CDR1 is SGHTA and CDR2 is FQGNSA. The CDR3 DNA reads as TGTGCCAGCAGCTTTTACAGGGCGGGGAGTGAAGCTTTCTTT. This gives the protein CASSFYRAGSEAFF. Supplemented by reference TRBV7-2 and TRBJ1-1, the full variable domain reads GAGVSQSPSNKVTEKGKDVELRCDPISGHTALYWYRQSLGQGLEFLIYFQGNSAPDKSGLPSDRFSAERTGGSVSTLTIQRTQQEDSAVYLCASSFYRAGSEAFFGQGTRLTVV.

Notes on this clonotype: The CDR3 does not close with the conserved phenylalanine or tryptophan, likely indicating a read error. The V call is TRBV5-1, the J call TRBJ2-4; D possibly matches TRBD1 or TRBD2 (5 bases each). Germline V gene lookup returns CDR1 SGHRS and CDR2 YFSETQ. This CDR3 contains 18 residues. Between the trimmed V and J ends, which lost 3 bases and 0 bases, there was a span of 19 bases. CDR3: CASSSWDGRNIAKNIQYS. DNA for the CDR3: TGCGCCAGCAGCTCTTGGGACGGAAGAAATATAGCCAAAAACATTCAGTACTCC.

This clonotype has more than one count but fewer than ten. The chain combines TRBV29-1 with TRBJ2-3, with D unclear. Germline V gene lookup returns CDR1 SQVTM and CDR2 ANQGSEA. V gave up 7 bases and J gave up 3 bases, with 5 bases separating them. The CDR3 spans 10 residues. The CDR3 sequence: CSGGTDTQYF. The CDR3, as DNA: TGCAGCGGGGGTACAGATACGCAGTATTTT.

V is TRBV28 and J is TRBJ1-1, with D possibly being TRBD1 (6 bases). The V end was cut by 8 bases, the J end by 0 bases, with 22 bases between. CDR1 MDHEN and CDR2 SYDVKM come from the germline V gene. The CDR3 contains 17 residues. CDR3 DNA sequence: TGTGCCAGCTACTTTACCCTTAGGGGACACCTGAACACTGAAGCTTTCTTT. This codes for CASYFTLRGHLNTEAFF.

V usage is TRBV20-1 and J usage is TRBJ1-5; D gene uncertain. Germline assignment: CDR1 DFQATT and CDR2 SNEGSKA (reference sequence). This CDR3 is built from 15 residues. The V and J ends lost 0 bases and 4 bases respectively, with 13 bases between them. DNA for the CDR3: TGCAGTGCTAGAGACGCGGGTTCGGGAAATCAGCCCCAGCATTTT. This sequence encodes CSARDAGSGNQPQHF.